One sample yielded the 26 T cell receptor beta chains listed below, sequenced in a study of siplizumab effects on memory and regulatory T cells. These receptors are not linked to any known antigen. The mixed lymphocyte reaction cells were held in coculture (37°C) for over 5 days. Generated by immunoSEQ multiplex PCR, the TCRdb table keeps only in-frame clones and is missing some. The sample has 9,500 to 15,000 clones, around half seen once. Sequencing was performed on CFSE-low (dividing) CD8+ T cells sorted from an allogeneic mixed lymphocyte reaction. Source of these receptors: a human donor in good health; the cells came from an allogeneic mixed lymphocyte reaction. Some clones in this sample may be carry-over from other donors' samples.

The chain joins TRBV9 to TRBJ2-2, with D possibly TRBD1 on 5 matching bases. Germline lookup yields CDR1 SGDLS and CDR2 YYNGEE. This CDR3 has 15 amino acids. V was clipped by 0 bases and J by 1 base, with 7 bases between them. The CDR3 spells CASSVGQGNTGELFF. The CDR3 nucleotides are TGTGCCAGCAGCGTAGGGCAGGGGAACACCGGGGAGCTGTTTTTT. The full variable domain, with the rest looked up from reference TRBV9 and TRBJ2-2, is DSGVTQTPKHLITATGQRVTLRCSPRSGDLSVYWYQQSLDQGLQFLIQYYNGEERAKGNILERFSAQQFPDLHSELNLSSLELGDSALYFCASSVGQGNTGELFFGEGSRLTVL.

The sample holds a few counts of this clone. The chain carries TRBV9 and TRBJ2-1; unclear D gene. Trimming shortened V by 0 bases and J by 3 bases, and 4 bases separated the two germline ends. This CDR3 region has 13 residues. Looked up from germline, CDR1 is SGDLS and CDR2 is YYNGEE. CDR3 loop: CASSVAFYNEQFF. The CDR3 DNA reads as TGTGCCAGCAGCGTAGCTTTCTACAATGAGCAGTTCTTC. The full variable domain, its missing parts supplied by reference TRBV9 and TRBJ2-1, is DSGVTQTPKHLITATGQRVTLRCSPRSGDLSVYWYQQSLDQGLQFLIQYYNGEERAKGNILERFSAQQFPDLHSELNLSSLELGDSALYFCASSVAFYNEQFFGPGTRLTVL.

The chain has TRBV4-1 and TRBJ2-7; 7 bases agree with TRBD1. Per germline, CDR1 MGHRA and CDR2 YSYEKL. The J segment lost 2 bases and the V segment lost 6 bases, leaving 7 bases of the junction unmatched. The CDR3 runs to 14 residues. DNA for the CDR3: TGCGCCAGCAGTCCCAGACAGGGACCCTACGAGCAGTACTTC. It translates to CASSPRQGPYEQYF.

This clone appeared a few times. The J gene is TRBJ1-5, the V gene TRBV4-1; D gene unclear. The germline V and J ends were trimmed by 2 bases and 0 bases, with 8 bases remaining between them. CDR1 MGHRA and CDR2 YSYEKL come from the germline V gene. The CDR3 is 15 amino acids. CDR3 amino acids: CASSQRTDSNQPQHF. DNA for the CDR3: TGCGCCAGCAGCCAACGGACGGATAGCAATCAGCCCCAGCATTTT.

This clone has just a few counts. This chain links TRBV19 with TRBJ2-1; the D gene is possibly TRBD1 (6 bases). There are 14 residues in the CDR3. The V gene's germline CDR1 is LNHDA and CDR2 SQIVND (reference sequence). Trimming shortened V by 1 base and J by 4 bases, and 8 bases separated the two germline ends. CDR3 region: CASSIGTVYNEQFF. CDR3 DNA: TGTGCCAGTAGTATAGGGACAGTATACAATGAGCAGTTCTTC.

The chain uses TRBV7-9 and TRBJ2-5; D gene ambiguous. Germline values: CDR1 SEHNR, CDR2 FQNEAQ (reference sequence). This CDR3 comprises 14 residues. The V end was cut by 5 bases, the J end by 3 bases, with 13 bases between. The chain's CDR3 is CASSAAWLEETQYF. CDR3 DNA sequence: TGTGCCAGCAGCGCAGCCTGGCTGGAAGAGACCCAGTACTTC.

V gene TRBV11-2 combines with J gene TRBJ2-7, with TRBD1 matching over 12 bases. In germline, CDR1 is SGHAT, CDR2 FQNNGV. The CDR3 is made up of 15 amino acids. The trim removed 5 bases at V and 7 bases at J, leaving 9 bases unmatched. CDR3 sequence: CASSPPGQGAWEQYF. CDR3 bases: TGTGCCAGCAGCCCGCCGGGACAGGGGGCGTGGGAGCAGTACTTC.

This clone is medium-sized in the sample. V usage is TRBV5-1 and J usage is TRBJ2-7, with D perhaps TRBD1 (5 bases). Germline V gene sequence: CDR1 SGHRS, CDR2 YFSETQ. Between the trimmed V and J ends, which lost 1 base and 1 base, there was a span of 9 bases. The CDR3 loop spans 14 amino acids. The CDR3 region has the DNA TGCGCCAGCAGCTTGTTAGGGGATTCCTACGAGCAGTACTTC. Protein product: CASSLLGDSYEQYF.

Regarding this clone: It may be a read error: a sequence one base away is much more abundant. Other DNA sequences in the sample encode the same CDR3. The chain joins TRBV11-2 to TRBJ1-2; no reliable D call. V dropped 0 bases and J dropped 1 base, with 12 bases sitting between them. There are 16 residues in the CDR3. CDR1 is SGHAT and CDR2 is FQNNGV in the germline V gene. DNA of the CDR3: TGTGCCAGCAGCTTAGAAACAGCCACCCATAACTATGGCTACACCTTC. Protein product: CASSLETATHNYGYTF. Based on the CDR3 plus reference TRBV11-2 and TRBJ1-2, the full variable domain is EAGVAQSPRYKIIEKRQSVAFWCNPISGHATLYWYQQILGQGPKLLIQFQNNGVVDDSQLPKDRFSAERLKGVDSTLKIQPAKLEDSAVYLCASSLETATHNYGYTFGSGTRLTVV.

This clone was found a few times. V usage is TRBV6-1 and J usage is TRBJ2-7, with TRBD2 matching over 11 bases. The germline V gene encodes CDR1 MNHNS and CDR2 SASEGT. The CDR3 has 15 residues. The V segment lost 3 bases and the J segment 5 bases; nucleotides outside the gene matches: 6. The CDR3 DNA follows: TGTGCCAGCAGTGACCCGGGACTAGCGGACGACGAGCAGTACTTC. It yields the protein CASSDPGLADDEQYF.

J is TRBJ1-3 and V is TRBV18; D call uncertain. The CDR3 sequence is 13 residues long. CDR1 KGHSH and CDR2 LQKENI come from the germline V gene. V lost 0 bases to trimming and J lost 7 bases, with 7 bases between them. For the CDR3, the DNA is TGTGCCAGCTCACCACCGAACGGGAACACCATATATTTT. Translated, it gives CASSPPNGNTIYF.

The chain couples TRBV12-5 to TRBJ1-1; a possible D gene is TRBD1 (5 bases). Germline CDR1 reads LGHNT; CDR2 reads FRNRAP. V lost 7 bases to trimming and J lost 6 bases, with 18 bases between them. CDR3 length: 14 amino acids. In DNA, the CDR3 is TGTGCTAGTGCTCCCCCCCTGCGGGGCCCTGAAGCTTTCTTT. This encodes CASAPPLRGPEAFF. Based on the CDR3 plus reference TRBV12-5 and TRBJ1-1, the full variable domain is DARVTQTPRHKVTEMGQEVTMRCQPILGHNTVFWYRQTMMQGLELLAYFRNRAPLDDSGMPKDRFSAEMPDATLATLKIQPSEPRDSAVYFCASAPPLRGPEAFFGQGTRLTVV.

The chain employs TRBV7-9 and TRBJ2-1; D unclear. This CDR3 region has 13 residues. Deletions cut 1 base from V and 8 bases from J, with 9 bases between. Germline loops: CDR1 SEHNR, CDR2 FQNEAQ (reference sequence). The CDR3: CASSLVRLDEQFF. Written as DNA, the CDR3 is TGTGCCAGCAGCTTAGTAAGACTCGATGAGCAGTTCTTC.

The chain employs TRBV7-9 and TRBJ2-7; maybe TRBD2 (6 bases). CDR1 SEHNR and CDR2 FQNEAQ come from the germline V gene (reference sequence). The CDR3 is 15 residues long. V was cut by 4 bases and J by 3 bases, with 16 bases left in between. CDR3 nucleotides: TGTGCCAGCAGCTCAATAGCGGTAGGAAACTACGAGCAGTACTTC. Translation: CASSSIAVGNYEQYF. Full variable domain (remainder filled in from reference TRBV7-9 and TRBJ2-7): DTGVSQNPRHKITKRGQNVTFRCDPISEHNRLYWYRQTLGQGPEFLTYFQNEAQLEKSRLLSDRFSAERPKGSFSTLEIQRTEQGDSAMYLCASSSIAVGNYEQYFGPGTRLTVT.

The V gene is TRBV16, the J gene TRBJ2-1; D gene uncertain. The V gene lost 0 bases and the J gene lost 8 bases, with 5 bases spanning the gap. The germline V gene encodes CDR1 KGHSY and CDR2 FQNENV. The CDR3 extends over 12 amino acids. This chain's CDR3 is CASSQSSDEQFF. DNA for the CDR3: TGTGCCAGCAGCCAATCAAGCGATGAGCAGTTCTTC.

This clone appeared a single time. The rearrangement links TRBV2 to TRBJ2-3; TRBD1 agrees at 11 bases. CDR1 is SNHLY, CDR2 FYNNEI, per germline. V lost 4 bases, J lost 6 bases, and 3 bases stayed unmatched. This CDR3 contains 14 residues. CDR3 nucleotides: TGTGCCAGCAGTGTAGGACAGGGGGCGGATACGCAGTATTTT. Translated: CASSVGQGADTQYF.

CDR3 sequence: CASSYQGASYNEQFF. The CDR3 DNA reads TGTGCCAGCAGTTATCAGGGGGCGTCCTACAATGAGCAGTTCTTC. This sequence joins TRBV27 and TRBJ2-1, with 8 bases lining up with TRBD1. CDR1 is MNHEY and CDR2 is SMNVEV in the germline V gene (reference sequence). There are 15 residues in the CDR3. V was pared by 4 bases and J by 1 base, with 3 bases of the junction left unmatched.

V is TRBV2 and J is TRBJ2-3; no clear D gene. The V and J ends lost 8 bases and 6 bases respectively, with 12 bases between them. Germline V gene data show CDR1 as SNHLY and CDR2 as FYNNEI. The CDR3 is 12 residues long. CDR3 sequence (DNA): TGTGCCAGCTCAGACCCCCCGGATACGCAGTATTTT. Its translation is CASSDPPDTQYF.

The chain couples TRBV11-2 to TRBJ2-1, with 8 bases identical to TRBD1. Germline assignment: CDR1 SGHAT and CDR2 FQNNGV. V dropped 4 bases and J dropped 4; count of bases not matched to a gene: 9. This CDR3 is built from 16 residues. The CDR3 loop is CASSYRDRTGYNEQFF. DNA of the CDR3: TGTGCCAGCAGCTACAGGGATCGGACAGGGTACAATGAGCAGTTCTTC.

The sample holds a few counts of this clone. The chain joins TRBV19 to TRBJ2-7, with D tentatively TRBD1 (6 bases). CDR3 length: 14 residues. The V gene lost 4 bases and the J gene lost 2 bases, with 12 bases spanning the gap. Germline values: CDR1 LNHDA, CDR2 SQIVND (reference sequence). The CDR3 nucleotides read TGTGCCAGTAGTACCGGGGCAGGGGCCTACGAGCAGTACTTC. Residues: CASSTGAGAYEQYF.

The CDR3 protein is CASSGRGPNYEQYF. The CDR3, as DNA: TGTGCCAGCAGCGGTAGGGGGCCAAACTACGAGCAGTACTTC. The chain has TRBV7-8 and TRBJ2-5; 7 bases fit TRBD1. Gene TRBJ2-7 matches the end of the DNA better, so the J call may be wrong. The germline CDR1 and CDR2 sequences are SGHVS and FQNEAQ. This CDR3 is built from 14 residues.

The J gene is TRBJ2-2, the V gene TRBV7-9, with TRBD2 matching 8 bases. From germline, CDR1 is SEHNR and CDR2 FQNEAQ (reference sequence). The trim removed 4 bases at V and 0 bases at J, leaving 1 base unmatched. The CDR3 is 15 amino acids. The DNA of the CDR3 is TGTGCCAGCAGCTCGGGACTAGCGAACACCGGGGAGCTGTTTTTT. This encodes CASSSGLANTGELFF.

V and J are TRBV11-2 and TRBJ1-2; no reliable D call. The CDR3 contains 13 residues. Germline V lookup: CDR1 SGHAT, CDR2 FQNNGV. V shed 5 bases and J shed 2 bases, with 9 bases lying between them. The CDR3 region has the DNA TGTGCCAGCAGCGGAGCAGAGAACTATGGCTACACCTTC. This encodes CASSGAENYGYTF.

CDR3 coding DNA: TGTGCCAGCGGGTTCCGGACAGGGATAACCTATGGCTACACCTTC. Amino acid sequence: CASGFRTGITYGYTF. The chain combines TRBV27 with TRBJ1-2; 8 nucleotides align to TRBD1. Germline V lookup: CDR1 MNHEY, CDR2 SMNVEV (reference sequence). The CDR3 totals 15 residues. With 8 bases clipped from V and 4 bases from J, the junction kept 12 bases outside the gene matches.

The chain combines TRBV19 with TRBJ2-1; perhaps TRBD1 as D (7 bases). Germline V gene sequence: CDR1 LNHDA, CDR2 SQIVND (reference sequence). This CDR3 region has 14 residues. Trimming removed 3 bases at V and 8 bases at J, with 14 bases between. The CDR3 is CASSMQGGVDEQFF. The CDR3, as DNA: TGTGCCAGTAGTATGCAGGGGGGAGTAGATGAGCAGTTCTTC.

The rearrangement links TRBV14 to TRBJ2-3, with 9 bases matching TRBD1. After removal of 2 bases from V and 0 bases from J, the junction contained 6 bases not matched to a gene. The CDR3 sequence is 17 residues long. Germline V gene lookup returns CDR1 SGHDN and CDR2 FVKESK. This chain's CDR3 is CASSQPGTGPSTDTQYF. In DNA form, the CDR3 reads TGTGCCAGCAGCCAACCCGGGACAGGGCCCAGCACAGATACGCAGTATTTT. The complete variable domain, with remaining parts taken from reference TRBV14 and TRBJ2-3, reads EAGVTQFPSHSVIEKGQTVTLRCDPISGHDNLYWYRRVMGKEIKFLLHFVKESKQDESGMPNNRFLAERTGGTYSTLKVQPAELEDSGVYFCASSQPGTGPSTDTQYFGPGTRLTVL.